This T cell receptor (beta chain) was recovered during a study of beta chain features in type 1 diabetes. Expressed TCRB transcripts were sequenced because the entire RNA isolate underwent reverse transcription. Using immunoSEQ multiplex PCR, the repertoire was profiled, and TCRdb retains in-frame clones only, with some absent. The sample holds 680,000 or so clones, around 15% seen once. General study points: Shorter TCRB CDR3s, moderately but significantly so, marked every one of the four CD4+ subsets in Type 1 diabetes patients.

V dropped 2 bases and J dropped 4 bases, with 9 bases sitting between them. The CDR3 sequence is 12 residues long. CDR1 GTSNPN and CDR2 SVGIG come from the germline V gene (reference sequence). About this clone itself: What it binds is not known. Other DNA sequences in this specimen translate into the identical CDR3.

Blood was drawn once from each donor into heparinised tubes. The draws averaged roughly 120 mL. The receptor's source is a man aged 18 to 29 with type 1 diabetes. The sample taken for sequencing was naive CD4+ T cells from blood. The rearrangement joins TRBV30 to TRBJ2-7, with D possibly being TRBD1 (6 bases). The CDR3 region is CAWSSQGYEQYF. CDR3 nucleotides: TGTGCCTGGAGTTCACAGGGTTACGAGCAGTACTTC.